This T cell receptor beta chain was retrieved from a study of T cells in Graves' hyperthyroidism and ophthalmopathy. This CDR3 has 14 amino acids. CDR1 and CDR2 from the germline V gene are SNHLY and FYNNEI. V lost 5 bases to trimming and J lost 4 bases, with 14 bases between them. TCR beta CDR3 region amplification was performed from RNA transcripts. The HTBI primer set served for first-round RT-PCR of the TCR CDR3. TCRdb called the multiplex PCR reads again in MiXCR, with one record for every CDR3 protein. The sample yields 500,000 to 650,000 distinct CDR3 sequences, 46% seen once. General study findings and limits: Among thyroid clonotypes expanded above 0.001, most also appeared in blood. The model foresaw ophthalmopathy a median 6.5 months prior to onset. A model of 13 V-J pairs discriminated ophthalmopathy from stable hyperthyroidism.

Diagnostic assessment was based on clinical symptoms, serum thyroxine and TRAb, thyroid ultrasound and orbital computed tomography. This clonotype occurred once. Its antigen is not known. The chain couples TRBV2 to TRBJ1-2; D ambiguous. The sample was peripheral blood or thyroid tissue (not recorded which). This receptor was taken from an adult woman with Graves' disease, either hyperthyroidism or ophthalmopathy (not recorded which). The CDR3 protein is CASSQLTALYGYTF. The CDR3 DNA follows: TGTGCCAGCAGTCAATTGACTGCCCTCTATGGCTACACCTTC.